The following is a T cell receptor (beta chain) sequence with its context. Its antigen is as yet unknown. The sample belongs to a study of cytomegalovirus exposure and HLA in healthy donors. Study background: Of about 400 genotyped donors, more than 75% clustered with self-reported Caucasian donors. Study-level points and caveats: Common viral pathogens were later found to be apparently linked to several of the most significant clusters. Association of a missense DCLRE1C variant with TCR beta V- and J-gene trimming was reported in a later analysis.

CDR3 length equals 13 residues. CDR1 is SNHLY, CDR2 FYNNEI, per germline. V lost 7 bases and J 4 bases, leaving 11 bases between the germline ends. It was with 60 Vbeta and 13 Jbeta primers that the PCR ran. Only in-frame clones appear in the TCRdb table, and some are missing; sequencing was by immunoSEQ multiplex PCR. This sample has around 280,000 clones, with about 87% found just once. V and J are TRBV2 and TRBJ1-5; D is unclear. Source material: PBMCs. The receptor was isolated from a woman aged 18-35 years in good health and CMV-seronegative. The CDR3 coding sequence is TGTGCCAGCACCGGACTGAATAATCAGCCCCAGCATTTT. Its protein is CASTGLNNQPQHF.